These T cell receptor beta chains were read from a single sample in a study of OX40 agonist ivuxolimab in advanced cancers. Generated by immunoSEQ multiplex PCR, the TCRdb table keeps only in-frame clones and is missing some. The repertoire consists of tens of thousands of clones, with about 88% occurring once and the leading ten covering about 32%. Sequencing used CD4+ or CD8+ T cells sorted from blood, obtained in a trial of the OX40 agonist ivuxolimab. The source of these receptors is an adult with an advanced solid tumor such as melanoma, head and neck, liver or kidney cancer. Both conserved end residues are trimmed from each CDR3. Each record gives: J gene, V gene, D gene, CDR3 protein. D genes are given only for firm matches.

J: TRBJ2-7
V: TRBV6-1
D: TRBD2
CDR3: ASTQLAGAAYEQY

J: TRBJ1-5
V: TRBV7-9
D: .
CDR3: ASIGGLISNQPQH

J: TRBJ2-1
V: TRBV27
D: TRBD2
CDR3: ASRTSGSSDEQF

J: TRBJ2-1
V: TRBV18
D: TRBD2
CDR3: ASSPPRGLAEYNEQF

J: TRBJ1-2
V: TRBV9
D: TRBD1
CDR3: ASSDTTGVDYGYT

J: TRBJ2-7
V: TRBV6-5
D: TRBD2
CDR3: ASSRMGLADYEQY

J: TRBJ2-7
V: TRBV6-5
D: TRBD2
CDR3: ASSSSGRPYYEQY

J: TRBJ1-2
V: TRBV5-4
D: TRBD1
CDR3: ASRTQGVDYGYT

J: TRBJ1-4
V: TRBV7-6
D: .
CDR3: ASSVGGNEKLF

J: TRBJ2-5
V: TRBV7-2
D: .
CDR3: ASSNPLSGSFYRETQY

J: TRBJ2-3
V: TRBV6-1
D: TRBD2
CDR3: ASSENSGSLY

J: TRBJ2-7
V: TRBV14
D: TRBD2
CDR3: ASSQDSVREGEYEQY

J: TRBJ2-7
V: TRBV6-5
D: .
CDR3: ASSYSVQYEQY

J: TRBJ2-1
V: TRBV4-1
D: .
CDR3: ASSQAFDRAEQF

J: TRBJ2-5
V: TRBV7-9
D: TRBD2
CDR3: ASRAGGNQETQY

J: TRBJ1-2
V: TRBV7-4
D: .
CDR3: ASSLSPSDGYT

J: TRBJ1-3
V: TRBV6-5
D: .
CDR3: ASSLRTVYGNTIY

J: TRBJ2-3
V: TRBV9
D: .
CDR3: ASSAGTSTADTQY

J: TRBJ1-2
V: TRBV4-1
D: .
CDR3: ASSHKTGLGDGYT

J: TRBJ2-1
V: TRBV11-1
D: .
CDR3: ASSLRDRAWGEQF

J: TRBJ2-7
V: TRBV5-1
D: TRBD1
CDR3: ASSLPDRGQEQY

J: TRBJ2-2
V: TRBV7-6
D: .
CDR3: ASSLGARVTGELF

J: TRBJ2-7
V: TRBV6-1
D: .
CDR3: ASSDSYEQY

J: TRBJ2-7
V: TRBV15
D: .
CDR3: ATSRLDRSQSSYEQY

J: TRBJ2-7
V: TRBV7-9
D: .
CDR3: ASSLAWISGTGEQY

J: TRBJ1-2
V: TRBV15
D: .
CDR3: ATSRGGMEGYT

J: TRBJ1-2
V: TRBV7-9
D: .
CDR3: ASSLSLGASLGYT

J: TRBJ2-7
V: TRBV6-4
D: .
CDR3: AGRVGALYEQY

J: TRBJ2-3
V: TRBV2
D: .
CDR3: ASRAGQGITDTQY